This entry concerns a single T cell receptor (beta chain). The sample comes from a study of technical replicates of blood from several donors. V was cut by 6 bases and J by 8 bases, with 13 bases left in between. CDR3 length: 12 amino acids. Germline CDR1 reads MNHNS; CDR2 reads SASEGT. This table comes from immunoSEQ multiplex PCR, and its TCRdb copy is limited to in-frame clones, with some not included. The sample carries tens of thousands of clones, 97% recorded once. This clonotype originated in a human donor in good health. Material: T cells isolated from PBMCs. The chain uses TRBV6-1 and TRBJ1-1; the D is unclear. The CDR3: CASRWTAQEAFF. CDR3 DNA sequence: TGTGCCAGCAGGTGGACTGCTCAAGAAGCTTTCTTT.